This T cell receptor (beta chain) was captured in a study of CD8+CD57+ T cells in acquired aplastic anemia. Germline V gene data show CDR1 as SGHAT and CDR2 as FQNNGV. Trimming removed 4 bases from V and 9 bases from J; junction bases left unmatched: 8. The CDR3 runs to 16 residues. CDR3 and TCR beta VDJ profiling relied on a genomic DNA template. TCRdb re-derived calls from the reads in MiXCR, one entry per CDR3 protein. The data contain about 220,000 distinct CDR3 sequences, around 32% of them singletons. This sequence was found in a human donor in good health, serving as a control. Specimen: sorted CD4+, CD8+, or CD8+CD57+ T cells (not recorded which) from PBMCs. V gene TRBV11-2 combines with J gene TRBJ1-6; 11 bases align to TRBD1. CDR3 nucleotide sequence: TGTGCCAGCAGCTCTGGGACAGGGGGGAATGGTTCACCCCTCCACTTT. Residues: CASSSGTGGNGSPLHF.